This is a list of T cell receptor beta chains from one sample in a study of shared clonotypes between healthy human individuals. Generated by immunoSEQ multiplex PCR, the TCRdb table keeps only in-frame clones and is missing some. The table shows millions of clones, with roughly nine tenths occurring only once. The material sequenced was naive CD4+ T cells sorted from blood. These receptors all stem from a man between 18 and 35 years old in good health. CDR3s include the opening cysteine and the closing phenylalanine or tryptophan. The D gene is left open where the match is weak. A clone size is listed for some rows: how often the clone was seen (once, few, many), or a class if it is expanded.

cdr3_nt: TGTGCCAGCTCTCAGGACAGGGCGGTGGGATCACCCCTCCACTTT; cdr3_aa: CASSQDRAVGSPLHF; clone_size: once; v_call: TRBV18; d_call: TRBD1; j_call: TRBJ1-6; cdr3_length: 15
cdr3_nt: TGTGCCACTGGGCCCGGGGGGCTAGCGGGGGCAGATACGCAGTATTTT; cdr3_aa: CATGPGGLAGADTQYF; clone_size: -; v_call: TRBV7-3; d_call: TRBD2; j_call: TRBJ2-3; cdr3_length: 16
cdr3_nt: TGTGCCAGCAGGAGGGACAGGGGTCCTAATGAAAAACTGTTTTTT; cdr3_aa: CASRRDRGPNEKLFF; clone_size: -; v_call: TRBV7-2; d_call: TRBD1; j_call: TRBJ1-4; cdr3_length: 15
cdr3_nt: TGTGCCAGTAGTATAGGGCAGGGAATTGAGTCACCCCTCCACTTT; cdr3_aa: CASSIGQGIESPLHF; clone_size: -; v_call: TRBV19; d_call: -; j_call: TRBJ1-6; cdr3_length: 15
cdr3_nt: TGTGCCAGCAGTGTTTTACAGACCACCGGGGAGCTGTTTTTT; cdr3_aa: CASSVLQTTGELFF; clone_size: -; v_call: TRBV2; d_call: -; j_call: TRBJ2-2; cdr3_length: 14
cdr3_nt: TGTGCCAGCAGTGAACCAAACAGGGGCCAAGAGACCCAGTACTTC; cdr3_aa: CASSEPNRGQETQYF; clone_size: -; v_call: TRBV6-4; d_call: TRBD1; j_call: TRBJ2-5; cdr3_length: 15
cdr3_nt: TGTGCCATCGGGGGACAGGGAGGAAACACCATATATTTT; cdr3_aa: CAIGGQGGNTIYF; clone_size: -; v_call: TRBV10-3; d_call: TRBD1; j_call: TRBJ1-3; cdr3_length: 13
cdr3_nt: TGTGCCAGCAGTACAAACGGAGATACGCAGTATTTT; cdr3_aa: CASSTNGDTQYF; clone_size: once; v_call: TRBV11-2; d_call: -; j_call: TRBJ2-3; cdr3_length: 12
cdr3_nt: TGTGCCTGGAGTGTACCGGGAAAGTTGACTGAAGCTTTCTTT; cdr3_aa: CAWSVPGKLTEAFF; clone_size: -; v_call: TRBV30; d_call: -; j_call: TRBJ1-1; cdr3_length: 14
cdr3_nt: TGTGCCTGGAGGATCCGCCCCACCCCAGCGAACACTGAAGCTTTCTTT; cdr3_aa: CAWRIRPTPANTEAFF; clone_size: -; v_call: TRBV30; d_call: -; j_call: TRBJ1-1; cdr3_length: 16
cdr3_nt: TGCGCCAGCAGCTTGGGAGTACTAGCGGATGCTAGCACAGATACGCAGTATTTT; cdr3_aa: CASSLGVLADASTDTQYF; clone_size: -; v_call: TRBV5-1; d_call: TRBD2; j_call: TRBJ2-3; cdr3_length: 18
cdr3_nt: TGTGCCAGCACCTACGGGACCGAGTTAAGCTACACCTTC; cdr3_aa: CASTYGTELSYTF; clone_size: -; v_call: TRBV2; d_call: -; j_call: TRBJ1-2; cdr3_length: 13
cdr3_nt: TGTGCCAGCAGTTCTAACAGGGGGCCGAACACTGAAGCTTTCTTT; cdr3_aa: CASSSNRGPNTEAFF; clone_size: -; v_call: TRBV2; d_call: TRBD1; j_call: TRBJ1-1; cdr3_length: 15
cdr3_nt: TGTGCCAGCAGCCAAGGACTAGCGGGGGGGACAGATACGCAGTATTTT; cdr3_aa: CASSQGLAGGTDTQYF; clone_size: -; v_call: TRBV14; d_call: TRBD2; j_call: TRBJ2-3; cdr3_length: 16